This T cell receptor beta chain originates from a study of T-cell memory formation after mild COVID-19. Study results and caveats: That cross-reactive memory joined was suggested by some responding clones appearing in pre-infection memory. Mainly CM and EM harbored the contracting CD4+ clones; mainly EMRA harbored the CD8+ ones.

This CDR3 has 13 residues. Trimming stripped 3 bases from V and 5 bases from J, with 11 bases between. TCRdb itself ran the 5' RACE reads through MiXCR, one entry per CDR3 protein. This sample has about 360,000 distinct CDR3 sequences, with over 10% found just once. This clonotype was seen a few times. As yet, its antigen is unknown. Sequenced sample: PBMCs or a T cell subset sorted from them (not recorded which). The rearrangement uses TRBV12-3 or TRBV12-4 and TRBJ2-7; D not certain. The receptor was isolated from a young man who had mild COVID-19 (a few samples of this study predate the infection). Cell type and time point are not known. CDR3 sequence reads: CASSFGLVNEQYF. The CDR3 DNA follows: TGTGCCAGCAGTTTCGGGCTAGTAAACGAGCAGTACTTC.